These 21 T cell receptor beta chains were sequenced from one sample in a study of tumor and adjacent non-tumor tissue in lung cancer. A modified ARM-PCR protocol with three rounds of nested PCR amplified TCRbeta. Using its own MiXCR run on the multiplex PCR reads, TCRdb lists one record per CDR3 protein. The sample yields around 120,000 distinct CDR3 sequences, roughly 67% seen once. No cell sorting was done before RNA was extracted from the tissue. The material sequenced was lung tumor tissue. These TCRs come from a man younger than 40 with non-small cell lung cancer.

The J gene is TRBJ1-1, the V gene TRBV6-5; the D gene is possibly TRBD1 (6 bases). CDR1 and CDR2 from the germline V gene are MNHEY and SVGAGI. V lost 7 bases and J 0 bases, leaving 21 bases between the germline ends. CDR3 length: 17 residues. In nucleotides, the CDR3 is TGTGCCAGCACTCCGAGTCTTCGAACAGGGCTGAACACTGAAGCTTTCTTT. This encodes CASTPSLRTGLNTEAFF.

V is TRBV6-9 and J is TRBJ2-3; TRBD2 aligns across 13 bases. CDR1 is MNHGY, CDR2 SVAAGI, per germline. The CDR3 is 16 amino acids. J lost 6 bases, V lost 5 bases, and 8 bases had no gene match. Here the CDR3 reads CASSSTSGGARDTQYF. CDR3 DNA: TGTGCCAGCAGTAGTACTAGCGGGGGGGCAAGGGATACGCAGTATTTT.

Notes on this clonotype: One end of the junction is discordant with germline, which a read error may explain. The chain recombines TRBV11-2 with TRBJ2-7, with a possible D match to TRBD1 (5 bases). The CDR3 sequence is 16 residues long. From germline, CDR1 is SGHAT and CDR2 FQNNGV. The CDR3 is CASSSATAFRAYEQYF. The CDR3 DNA sequence: TGTGCCAGTAGCTCTGCGACAGCCTTCCGTGCCTACGAGCAGTACTTC.

This clonotype was counted ten times or more. J is TRBJ2-7 and V is TRBV4-2, with 12 bases lining up with TRBD2. V was clipped by 0 bases and J by 7 bases; unmatched bases: 4. The CDR3 length is 15 residues. The germline CDR1 and CDR2 sequences are LGHNA and YNFKEQ. The CDR3 is CASSQDASGGVEQYF. CDR3 coding DNA: TGTGCCAGCAGCCAAGATGCTAGCGGGGGGGTTGAGCAGTACTTC.

As concerns this clonotype: This may come from a read error, since a much larger clone is one base off. This chain connects TRBV5-6 to TRBJ2-1, with a weak D call TRBD1 (6 bases). CDR1 and CDR2 from the germline V gene are SGHDT and YYEEEE. The CDR3 is made up of 15 amino acids. Trimming took off 10 bases at V and 0 bases at J, with 17 bases between the two ends. The CDR3 nucleotides are TGTGCCTGTAACAGGGATATTAGCTCCTACAATGAGCAGTTCTTC. This codes for CACNRDISSYNEQFF. The full variable domain, rest sourced from reference TRBV5-6 and TRBJ2-1, is DAGVTQSPTHLIKTRGQQVTLRCSPKSGHDTVSWYQQALGQGPQFIFQYYEEEERQRGNFPDRFSGHQFPNYSSELNVNALLLGDSALYLCACNRDISSYNEQFFGPGTRLTVL.

A note on this clonotype: This may be a read error: a much more frequent sequence differs by one nucleotide. This CDR3 is missing its conserved last phenylalanine or tryptophan, likely due to a read error. The rearrangement uses TRBV29-1 and TRBJ2-5, with TRBD1 matching 9 bases. CDR3 size: 12 residues. Germline V CDR1 and CDR2: SQVTM, ANQGSEA. Trimming cost V 5 bases and J 5 bases; bases outside gene matches: 3. CDR3 amino acids: CSVRTGVETQYS. CDR3 in DNA: TGCAGCGTTAGGACAGGGGTGGAGACCCAGTACTCC.

This clonotype is labeled large. The genes are TRBV6-5 and TRBJ1-2; no definite D call. The CDR3 has 10 residues. V lost 8 bases, J lost 8 bases, and 9 bases lay in between. Germline values: CDR1 MNHEY, CDR2 SVGAGI. In nucleotides, the CDR3 is TGTGCCAGCGGCCCTAACGGCTACACCTTC. Encoded protein: CASGPNGYTF.

Comment on this clonotype: Its ends do not fully match the called genes, so a read error is possible. In nucleotides, the CDR3 is TGCAGTGCTAGTCCCTCGGGAGTCCGGATTGGCCGCGCAGATACGCTGTATTTT. It yields the protein CSASPSGVRIGRADTLYF. The chain is built from TRBV20-1 and TRBJ2-3; maybe TRBD2 (6 bases). Germline lookup yields CDR1 DFQATT and CDR2 SNEGSKA (reference sequence). The CDR3 runs to 18 residues.

Comment on this clonotype: One junction end disagrees with the germline gene, perhaps due to a read error. This chain joins TRBV11-3 and TRBJ1-3, with 7 positions matching TRBD1. This CDR3 is built from 13 residues. Germline CDR1 SGHNT, CDR2 YENEEA. The CDR3: CAGITGAGNAIYF. The CDR3 DNA is TGTGCCGGCATCACAGGGGCTGGAAACGCCATATATTTT.

This clonotype has at least ten counts. The CDR3 sequence: CASSSRQGGEKLFF. In DNA form, the CDR3 reads TGTGCCAGCAGCTCCCGACAGGGGGGTGAAAAACTGTTTTTT. The V call is TRBV11-3, the J call TRBJ1-4, with 9 bases lining up with TRBD1. The CDR3 spans 14 residues. The junction had 4 bases not matched to a gene; V was cut back by 4 bases and J by 7 bases. Germline CDR1 is SGHNT and CDR2 is YENEEA. Filled out from reference TRBV11-3 and TRBJ1-4, the complete variable domain reads EAGVVQSPRYKIIEKKQPVAFWCNPISGHNTLYWYLQNLGQGPELLIRYENEEAVDDSQLPKDRFSAERLKGVDSTLKIQPAELGDSAVYLCASSSRQGGEKLFFGSGTQLSVL.

Comment on this clonotype: A much larger clonotype is one base distant, so this may be a read error. The chain links TRBV10-3 to TRBJ1-2, with unresolved D. Between the trimmed V and J ends, which lost 8 bases and 8 bases, there was a span of 18 bases. Looked up from germline, CDR1 is ENHRY and CDR2 is SYGVKD. This CDR3 has 13 amino acids. The CDR3 sequence: CAILPDGATGYTF. The DNA for the CDR3 is TGTGCCATCCTTCCTGACGGTGCCACCGGCTACACCTTC.

A word on this clonotype: No conserved phenylalanine or tryptophan is present at the end of the CDR3, so a read error is the likely explanation. The rearrangement uses TRBV6-6 and TRBJ1-1; 7 bases are shared with TRBD1. The germline gives CDR1 MNHNY, CDR2 SVGAGI (reference sequence). This CDR3 contains 13 residues. V lost 6 bases to trimming and J lost 7 bases; unmatched junction nucleotides: 8. CDR3 in DNA: TGTGCCAGCAGGCATACAGGGGACATTGAAGCTTTCTTA. Translating gives CASRHTGDIEAFL.

The chain carries TRBV20-1 and TRBJ2-5, with D unclear. Per germline, CDR1 DFQATT and CDR2 SNEGSKA (reference sequence). This CDR3 comprises 10 residues. The V end lost 7 bases, the J end lost 5 bases, and 8 bases lay between the germline ends. CDR3 region: CSVTQETQYF. The CDR3 DNA reads as TGCAGTGTTACACAGGAGACCCAGTACTTC.

As concerns this clonotype: This may be a read error: a much more frequent sequence differs by one nucleotide. CDR3: CASSDLQGMTGYTF. CDR3 DNA: TGTGCCAGCAGTGATCTCCAAGGGATGACTGGCTACACCTTC. The rearrangement links TRBV6-1 to TRBJ1-2; D is unresolved. Germline V gene lookup returns CDR1 MNHNS and CDR2 SASEGT. The V gene lost 3 bases and the J gene lost 7 bases, with 15 bases spanning the gap. The CDR3 has 14 residues.

Turning to this clonotype: A much larger clone is a single base away; this may be a read error. This chain joins TRBV20-1 and TRBJ1-4, with TRBD1 as a possible D gene (5 bases). Germline V CDR1 and CDR2: DFQATT, SNEGSKA (reference sequence). The CDR3 covers 14 residues. The CDR3 region has the DNA TGCTGTGTTTCAGTAGGGGCCAATAATGAAAAACTGTTTTTT. Translating gives CCVSVGANNEKLFF.

At least ten counts were recorded for this clonotype. V and J are TRBV11-2 and TRBJ2-3, with unresolved D. The CDR3 contains 12 residues. Looked up from germline, CDR1 is SGHAT and CDR2 is FQNNGV. V was pared by 3 bases and J by 5 bases, with 6 bases between. The CDR3 loop reads CASSFWLDTQYF. DNA of the CDR3: TGTGCCAGCAGCTTCTGGTTAGATACGCAGTATTTT.

Of note for this clonotype: This may come from a read error, since a much larger clone is one base off. V and J are TRBV4-2 and TRBJ2-7, with D tentatively TRBD1 (5 bases). The CDR3 sequence is 14 residues long. The germline V gene has CDR1 LGHNA and CDR2 YNFKEQ. The CDR3 region is CASGQGVHSYEQYF. The DNA of the CDR3 is TGTGCCAGCGGCCAAGGGGTTCATTCCTACGAGCAGTACTTC.

About this clonotype: A much larger clone lies one base from this, so it may be a read error. V and J are TRBV5-6 and TRBJ2-7; weak D call: TRBD2 (5 bases). The CDR3 covers 14 residues. CDR1 is SGHDT and CDR2 is YYEEEE in the germline V gene. DNA for the CDR3: TGTGTCAGCAGCAAACTGGACCGGGACTACGAGCAGTACTTC. This sequence encodes CVSSKLDRDYEQYF.

For this clonotype: This may stem from a read error, because a much larger clone lies one nucleotide away. The chain employs TRBV6-6 and TRBJ1-2; D is perhaps TRBD1 (6 bases). The germline CDR1 and CDR2 sequences are MNHNY and SVGAGI (reference sequence). This CDR3 has 13 amino acids. The CDR3 region has the DNA TGTACCAGCACAGGGAGGCTTAACTATGGCTACACCTTC. Protein: CTSTGRLNYGYTF.

About this clonotype: Mismatch with germline at one junction end may stem from a read error. This chain links TRBV6-2 or TRBV6-3 with TRBJ1-6; D call uncertain. CDR3 length equals 16 residues. Germline lookup yields CDR1 MNHEY and CDR2 SVGEGT. CDR3 sequence reads: CASTPYAASYDSPLHF. CDR3 coding DNA: TGTGCCAGCACTCCGTACGCGGCCTCCTATGATTCACCCCTCCACTTT.

The chain uses TRBV5-6 and TRBJ2-5; the D gene is possibly TRBD1 (6 bases). There are 13 residues in the CDR3. The germline CDR1 and CDR2 sequences are SGHDT and YYEEEE. V was pared by 0 bases and J by 14 bases, with 17 bases between. CDR3 DNA sequence: TGTGCCAGCAGCTTGGTCGGGACAACTCTCCAATACTTC. Translated, it gives CASSLVGTTLQYF. Supplemented by reference TRBV5-6 and TRBJ2-5, the full variable domain reads DAGVTQSPTHLIKTRGQQVTLRCSPKSGHDTVSWYQQALGQGPQFIFQYYEEEERQRGNFPDRFSGHQFPNYSSELNVNALLLGDSALYLCASSLVGTTLQYFGPGTRLLVL.